Included here is one T cell receptor (beta chain) sequence, with context. This clone came up a few times. The specificity of this receptor is unknown. No quality values exist for individual bases; no much larger clone is one base distant. The sample's time point label is to be understood as: about eleven months on ibrutinib. Roughly 2.2 micrograms of genomic DNA were extracted from cryopreserved PBMCs for TCR beta library preparation. Longitudinal blood samples from CLL patients on ibrutinib monotherapy were analyzed using high-throughput TCR beta sequencing. The patients were enrolled in a single-center, open-label phase 2 trial of ibrutinib monotherapy. This entry comes from a study of cytotoxic CD8 clonotypes in ibrutinib-treated CLL (dated by TCRdb to the early 2020s). Looking at the study overall: The cohort included about 15 treatment-naive and some 10 relapsed/refractory patients; 17 to 18 were IGHV unmutated. Partial responses were observed in 24 patients and complete responses in 2; after a median follow-up of 68 months, remission was maintained in roughly 14 patients and progression was observed in approximately 12. The response samples were drawn at a median of 12 months into treatment, with a range of roughly 6 to 40 months. Samples averaged approximately 240,000 productive templates and some 96,000 productive rearrangements. Of the approximately 86 people in the trial, about 25 had longitudinal samples available. Cryopreserved peripheral blood mononuclear cells were collected at three points: before therapy, at response, and at either sustained remission or disease progression. Every remission and progressive disease sample was obtained while ibrutinib was still being received by the patients.

A MiSeq instrument was used for deep resolution sequencing, which targeted depths ranging from 1 in 1 million up to 1 in 200,000 T cells, with coverage averaging 10x for each clonotype. The immunoSEQ hsTCRB Kit was used to generate TCR beta libraries. As for the authors' bioinformatics: Data were analyzed with ImmunoSEQ Data Assistant and ImmunoSEQ Analyzer, with V, D and J genes assigned per IMGT definitions. Clonality was computed as one minus normalized Shannon entropy of productive rearrangement frequencies, ranging from 0 to 1. Only overrepresented clonotypes making up at least 0.05% of each patient's repertoire were included in the public clonotype analysis. Some 13 age-matched healthy donor repertoires from immuneACCESS served as clonality controls. Sourced from immuneACCESS, this table was stored by TCRdb with only in-frame sequences that have V and J called. A share of the clones is absent; for the studies checked, an unresolved V gene accounts for under half, and the remainder has no known explanation. That table gives V, J and clone size, and the DNA gave D and trimming. Across this sample there are about 97,000 clones, with around 73% seen only once. In total, the top ten clones hold about 29% of the sample.

On the study overall, not on this receptor specifically: Public clonotypes were rare and either shrank or stayed stable during treatment, and the rise in clonality at ibrutinib response reflected expansion of private clonotypes. Sampling times were not matched between patients in sustained remission and patients whose disease was progressing, and lymph node repertoires were not examined. Clonality rose at ibrutinib response, remained stable during sustained remission, and dropped back toward baseline at progression. At baseline, clonality was higher than in age-matched healthy donors and showed a strong correlation with circulating CD8+ T-cell counts.

The source is a human donor with chronic lymphocytic leukemia. This material consisted of PBMCs, taken after 12 months of ibrutinib treatment.

In nucleotide form, the sequence is TGTGCCAGCAGTGTAAGAGGACAGGGAAATGGCTACACCTTC. The translation is CASSVRGQGNGYTF. The chain uses TRBV6-1 and TRBJ1-2, with 8 middle bases fitting TRBD1. The CDR3 contains 14 residues, cysteine and phenylalanine counted. Only the CDR3 DNA is retained, 42 bases long and in frame from the first base. The germline V gene gives CDR1 as MNHNS and CDR2 as SASEGT. Trimming takes 4 bases off V and 6 bases off J; junction bases not matched to a gene: 7.